The entry below gives a single TCR beta chain sequence along with its context. This sample is part of a study of blood T cell repertoires in COVID-19. Study at large: Whether acute or convalescent, the COVID-19 samples came from the United States, Italy and Spain. In each case, the material was cDNA or gDNA derived from T cells, B-cell-depleted T cells, or PBMCs.

The CDR3 spans 15 residues. Trimming took 3 bases from V and 3 from J, leaving 15 bases between them. Germline assignment: CDR1 SGDLS and CDR2 YYNGEE. In the original processing: Amplification with reference gene primers provided the estimates of nucleated cell counts. Assay used: immunoSEQ multiplex PCR; TCRdb lists only in-frame clones, some missing. V, J and clone size were drawn from that table, and D and trimming were deduced from the DNA. The table lists approximately 150,000 clones, 84% of them singletons. This TCR came from an elderly woman with COVID-19, enrolled during active disease. The sequencing sample was made of peripheral blood. The chain couples TRBV9 to TRBJ1-2; weak D call: TRBD1 (6 bases). The CDR3 sequence: CASSEIPQGYYGYTF. In DNA, the CDR3 is TGTGCCAGCAGCGAAATTCCACAGGGATACTATGGCTACACCTTC.